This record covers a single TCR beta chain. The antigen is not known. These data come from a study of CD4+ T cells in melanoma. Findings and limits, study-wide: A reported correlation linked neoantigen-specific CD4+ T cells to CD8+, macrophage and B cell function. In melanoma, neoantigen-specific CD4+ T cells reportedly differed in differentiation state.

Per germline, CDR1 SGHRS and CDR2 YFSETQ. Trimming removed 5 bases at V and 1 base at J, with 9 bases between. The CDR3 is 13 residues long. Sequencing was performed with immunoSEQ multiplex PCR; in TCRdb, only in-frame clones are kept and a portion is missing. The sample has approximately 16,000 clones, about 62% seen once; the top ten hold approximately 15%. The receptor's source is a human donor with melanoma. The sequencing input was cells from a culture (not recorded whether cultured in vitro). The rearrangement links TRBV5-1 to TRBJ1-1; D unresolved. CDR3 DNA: TGCGCCAGCAGAGCCACGGGGAACACTGAAGCTTTCTTT. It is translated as CASRATGNTEAFF.